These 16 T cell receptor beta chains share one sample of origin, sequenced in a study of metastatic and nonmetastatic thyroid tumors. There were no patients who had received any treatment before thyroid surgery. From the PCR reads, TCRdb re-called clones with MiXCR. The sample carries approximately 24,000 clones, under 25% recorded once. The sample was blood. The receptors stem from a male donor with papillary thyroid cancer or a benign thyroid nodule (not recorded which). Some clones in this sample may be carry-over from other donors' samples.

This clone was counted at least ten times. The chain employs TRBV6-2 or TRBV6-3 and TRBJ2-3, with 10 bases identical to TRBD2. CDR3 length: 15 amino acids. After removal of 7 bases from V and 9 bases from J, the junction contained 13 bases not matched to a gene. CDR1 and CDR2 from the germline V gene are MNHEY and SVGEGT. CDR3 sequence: CASTSGLAEIDTQYF. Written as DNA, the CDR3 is TGTGCCAGCACCTCCGGACTAGCGGAGATAGACACGCAGTATTTT.

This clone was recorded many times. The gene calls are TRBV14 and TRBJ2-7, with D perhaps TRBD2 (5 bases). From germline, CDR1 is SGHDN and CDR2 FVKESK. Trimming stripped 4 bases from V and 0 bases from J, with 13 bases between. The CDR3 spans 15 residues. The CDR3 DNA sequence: TGTGCCAGCAGCCCGGGATTAGAGAGCTCCTACGAGCAGTACTTC. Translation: CASSPGLESSYEQYF.

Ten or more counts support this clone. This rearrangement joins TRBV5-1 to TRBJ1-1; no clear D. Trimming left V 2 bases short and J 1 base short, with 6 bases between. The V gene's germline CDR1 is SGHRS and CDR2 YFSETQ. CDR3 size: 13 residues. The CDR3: CASSFQPNTEAFF. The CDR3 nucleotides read TGCGCCAGCAGCTTTCAACCGAACACTGAAGCTTTCTTT.

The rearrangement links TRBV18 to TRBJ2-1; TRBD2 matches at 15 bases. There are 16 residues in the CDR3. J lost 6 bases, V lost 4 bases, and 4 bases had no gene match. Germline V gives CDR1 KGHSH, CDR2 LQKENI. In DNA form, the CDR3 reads TGTGCCAGCTCACATAGGACTAGCGGGAGGGCCAATGAGCAGTTCTTC. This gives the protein CASSHRTSGRANEQFF.

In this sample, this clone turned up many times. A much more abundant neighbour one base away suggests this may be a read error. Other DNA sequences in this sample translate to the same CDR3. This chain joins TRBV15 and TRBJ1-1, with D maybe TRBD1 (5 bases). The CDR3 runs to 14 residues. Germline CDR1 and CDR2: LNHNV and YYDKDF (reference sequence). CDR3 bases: TGTGCCACTAGCAGAGATGGGGGGAACACTGAAGCTTTCTTT. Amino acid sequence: CATSRDGGNTEAFF.

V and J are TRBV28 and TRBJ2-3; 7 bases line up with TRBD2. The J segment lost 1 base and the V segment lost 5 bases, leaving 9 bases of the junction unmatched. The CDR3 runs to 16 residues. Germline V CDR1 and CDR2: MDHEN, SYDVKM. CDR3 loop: CASSIAGSSGTDTQYF. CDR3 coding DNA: TGTGCCAGCAGTATAGCGGGTTCCTCGGGCACAGATACGCAGTATTTT.

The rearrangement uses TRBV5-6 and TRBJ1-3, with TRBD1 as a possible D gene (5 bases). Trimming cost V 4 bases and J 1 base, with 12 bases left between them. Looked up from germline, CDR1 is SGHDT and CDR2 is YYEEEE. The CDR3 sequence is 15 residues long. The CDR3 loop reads CASSRQGQSGNTIYF. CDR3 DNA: TGTGCCAGCAGCCGTCAGGGTCAGTCTGGAAACACCATATATTTT.

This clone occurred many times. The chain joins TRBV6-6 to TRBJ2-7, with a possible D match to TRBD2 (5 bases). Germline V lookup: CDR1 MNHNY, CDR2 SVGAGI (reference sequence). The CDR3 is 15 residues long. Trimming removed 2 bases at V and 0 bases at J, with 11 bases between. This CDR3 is CASSYTRGSSYEQYF. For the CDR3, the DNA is TGTGCCAGCAGTTACACCCGGGGATCCTCCTACGAGCAGTACTTC.

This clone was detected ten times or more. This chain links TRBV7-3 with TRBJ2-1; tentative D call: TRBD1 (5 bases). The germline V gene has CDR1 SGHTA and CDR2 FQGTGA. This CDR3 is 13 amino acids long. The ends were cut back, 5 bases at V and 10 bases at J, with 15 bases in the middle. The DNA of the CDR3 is TGTGCCAGCAGCGGATCAGGGATTGGAGAGCAGTTCTTC. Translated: CASSGSGIGEQFF.

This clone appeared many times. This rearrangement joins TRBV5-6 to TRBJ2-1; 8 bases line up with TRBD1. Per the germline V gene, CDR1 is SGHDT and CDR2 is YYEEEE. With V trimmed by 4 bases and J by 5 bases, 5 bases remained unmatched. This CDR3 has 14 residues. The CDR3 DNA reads TGTGCCAGCAGCGAAACGACAGGGGACAATGAGCAGTTCTTC. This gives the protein CASSETTGDNEQFF.

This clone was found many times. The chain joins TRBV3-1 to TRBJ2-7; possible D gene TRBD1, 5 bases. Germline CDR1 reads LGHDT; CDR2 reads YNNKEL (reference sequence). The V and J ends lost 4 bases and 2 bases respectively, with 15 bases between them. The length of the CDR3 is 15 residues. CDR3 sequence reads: CASSRAAGFTYEQYF. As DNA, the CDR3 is TGTGCCAGCAGCCGTGCGGCAGGGTTTACCTACGAGCAGTACTTC.

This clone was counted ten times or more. CDR3 sequence reads: CASSRTGSTDTQYF. CDR3 sequence (DNA): TGTGCCAGCTCACGGACGGGAAGCACAGATACGCAGTATTTT. This chain joins TRBV27 and TRBJ2-3, with D maybe TRBD2 (5 bases). Germline CDR1 MNHEY, CDR2 SMNVEV (reference sequence). The CDR3 is 14 residues long. Trimming took 8 bases from V and 0 from J, leaving 12 bases between them.

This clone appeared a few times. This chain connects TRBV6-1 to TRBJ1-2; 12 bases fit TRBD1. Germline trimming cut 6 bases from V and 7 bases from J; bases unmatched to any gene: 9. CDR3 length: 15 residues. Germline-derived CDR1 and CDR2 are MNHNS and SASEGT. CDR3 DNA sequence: TGTGCCAGCAGCCTGGGGGGACAGGGGGCGATTGGCTACACCTTC. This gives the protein CASSLGGQGAIGYTF.

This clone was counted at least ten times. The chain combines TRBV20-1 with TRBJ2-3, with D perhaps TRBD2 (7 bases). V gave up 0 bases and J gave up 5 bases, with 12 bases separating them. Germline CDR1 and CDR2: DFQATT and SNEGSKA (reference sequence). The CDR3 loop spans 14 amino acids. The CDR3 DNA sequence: TGCAGTGCTAGAGAGCGGGGGCGGGGAGATACGCAGTATTTT. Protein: CSARERGRGDTQYF.

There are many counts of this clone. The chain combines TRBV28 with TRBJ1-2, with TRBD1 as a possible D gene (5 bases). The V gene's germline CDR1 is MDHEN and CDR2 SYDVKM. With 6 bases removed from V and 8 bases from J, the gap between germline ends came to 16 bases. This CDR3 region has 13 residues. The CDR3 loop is CASRGPTGSGYTF. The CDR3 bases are TGTGCCAGCAGGGGGCCCACAGGTTCGGGCTACACCTTC.

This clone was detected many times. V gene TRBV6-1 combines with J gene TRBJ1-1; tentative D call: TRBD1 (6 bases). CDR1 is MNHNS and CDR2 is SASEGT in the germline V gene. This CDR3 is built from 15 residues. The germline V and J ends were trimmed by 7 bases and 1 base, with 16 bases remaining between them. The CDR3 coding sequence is TGTGCCAGCAAGTTCGGGGGGCGGGGGAACACTGAAGCTTTCTTT. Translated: CASKFGGRGNTEAFF.